Below, 24 T cell receptor beta chains from the same sample are listed, as sequenced in a study of response to subunit inactivated influenza vaccine. TCRdb processed the RT-PCR reads anew with MiXCR; each CDR3 protein has one entry. Here the sample spans about 540,000 distinct CDR3 sequences, around 21% being singletons. These data are also associated with another study on T cells expressing NK-cell markers. That paper states: What made the TCR beta cDNA was 5'RACE template switching with UMIs.

The specimen was CD4+ T cells sorted from PBMCs, collected less than 13 days after vaccination. All receptors come from a middle-aged man who received an inactivated influenza vaccine.

This clonotype was observed a few times. V gene TRBV20-1 combines with J gene TRBJ2-7, with TRBD1 as a possible D gene (6 bases). The CDR3 totals 11 residues. V shed 7 bases and J shed 3 bases, with 10 bases lying between them. Germline V CDR1 and CDR2: DFQATT, SNEGSKA (reference sequence). CDR3 sequence: CSGGQYYEQYF. The DNA of the CDR3 is TGCAGTGGAGGACAGTACTACGAGCAGTACTTC.

This clonotype has a single count. V and J are TRBV12-5 and TRBJ2-1; 9 bases are shared with TRBD2. The CDR3 covers 18 residues. The V segment lost 6 bases and the J segment 6 bases; nucleotides outside the gene matches: 18. From germline, CDR1 is LGHNT and CDR2 FRNRAP. CDR3 coding DNA: TGTGCTAGTGGACTGACCCCCTTTGGCGGGAGGGATCCCAATGAGCAGTTCTTC. Amino acids: CASGLTPFGGRDPNEQFF.

This clonotype appeared a few times. The rearrangement joins TRBV19 to TRBJ2-7, with a possible D match to TRBD1 (6 bases). CDR1 and CDR2 (germline): LNHDA, SQIVND (reference sequence). The V and J ends lost 1 base and 6 bases respectively, with 22 bases between them. This CDR3 comprises 17 residues. This chain's CDR3 is CASSIGGIRGIPLEQYF. Here the CDR3 DNA reads TGTGCCAGTAGTATAGGAGGGATCAGGGGCATCCCTCTCGAGCAGTACTTC.

The chain is built from TRBV9 and TRBJ2-3; TRBD2 agrees at 8 bases. The CDR3 spans 20 residues. V shed 4 bases, J shed 0 bases, and the junction held 19 bases outside the gene matches. Germline CDR1 is SGDLS and CDR2 is YYNGEE. The CDR3 DNA reads as TGTGCCAGCAGCCTCCAAGAATGGGCGGGAGGACTCACGAGCACAGATACGCAGTATTTT. It yields the protein CASSLQEWAGGLTSTDTQYF.

The V call is TRBV10-3, the J call TRBJ2-3; D is unclear. The CDR3 is 13 residues long. Germline V gene data show CDR1 as ENHRY and CDR2 as SYGVKD. V was shortened by 6 bases and J by 1 base, with 8 bases between the two germline ends. CDR3: CAIRPVGTDTQYF. Written as DNA, the CDR3 is TGTGCCATCAGACCCGTTGGCACAGATACGCAGTATTTT.

The genes are TRBV3-1 and TRBJ1-4, with 9 bases that match TRBD1. V gave up 4 bases and J gave up 6 bases; unmatched junction bases: 6. Per germline, CDR1 LGHDT and CDR2 YNNKEL (reference sequence). CDR3 length: 15 amino acids. CDR3: CASSPGQGFHEKLFF. In DNA form, the CDR3 reads TGTGCCAGCAGCCCCGGACAGGGGTTTCATGAAAAACTGTTTTTT.

This clonotype was recorded a few times. This chain links TRBV20-1 with TRBJ2-1; 10 bases agree with TRBD2. This CDR3 spans 14 amino acids. Germline V CDR1 and CDR2: DFQATT, SNEGSKA (reference sequence). Trimming at V came to 5 bases and at J to 10 bases, leaving 11 bases not matched to a gene. The CDR3 DNA sequence: TGCAGTGCTTACTCTAGCGGGAGCATCAGCGAGCAGTTCTTC. Protein sequence: CSAYSSGSISEQFF.

This clonotype was detected a few times. V and J are TRBV29-1 and TRBJ1-1; D unclear. V was clipped by 2 bases and J by 5 bases, with 21 bases between them. Germline CDR1 SQVTM, CDR2 ANQGSEA. The CDR3 is 16 residues long. The chain's CDR3 is CSVEFHPSIRPTEAFF. The DNA of the CDR3 is TGCAGCGTTGAATTCCATCCCTCAATCCGACCTACTGAAGCTTTCTTT.

The CDR3 coding sequence is TGCAGTGCTAGAACTAGCGGGAGGAACAATGAGCAGTTCTTC. This gives the protein CSARTSGRNNEQFF. The chain recombines TRBV20-1 with TRBJ2-1, with 12 bases identical to TRBD2. CDR1 and CDR2 (germline): DFQATT, SNEGSKA (reference sequence). This CDR3 spans 14 amino acids. J lost 5 bases, V lost 2 bases, and 1 base had no gene match.

This clonotype was found many times. V and J are TRBV10-3 and TRBJ2-1; 10 bases map to TRBD2. With 2 bases clipped from V and 8 bases from J, the junction kept 3 bases outside the gene matches. CDR3 length: 14 amino acids. Germline CDR1 and CDR2: ENHRY and SYGVKD. The DNA of the CDR3 is TGTGCCATCAGTGAGGGGCTAGCGGGAGATGAGCAGTTCTTC. Amino acids: CAISEGLAGDEQFF.

V gene TRBV5-1 combines with J gene TRBJ2-3; D is undetermined. Trimming took 1 base from V and 2 from J, leaving 17 bases between them. CDR1 SGHRS and CDR2 YFSETQ come from the germline V gene. The CDR3 is 17 amino acids. This chain's CDR3 is CASSLYLSNPLTDTQYF. The CDR3 bases are TGCGCCAGCAGCTTGTATCTTTCAAACCCCCTCACAGATACGCAGTATTTT.

The V call is TRBV2, the J call TRBJ2-4; the match to TRBD2 covers 8 bases. This CDR3 has 15 residues. Trimming cost V 2 bases and J 10 bases; bases outside gene matches: 10. The V gene's germline CDR1 is SNHLY and CDR2 FYNNEI. The CDR3 loop reads CASSEPAGLVGIQYF. The DNA of the CDR3 is TGTGCCAGCAGTGAACCAGCGGGACTAGTAGGGATTCAGTACTTC.

The table lists this clonotype with a few counts. The chain employs TRBV12-5 and TRBJ2-5, with D possibly being TRBD1 or TRBD2 (5 bases each). Trimming pared 5 bases from V and 6 bases from J, leaving 16 bases between. The CDR3 runs 14 residues. CDR1 and CDR2 from the germline V gene are LGHNT and FRNRAP. DNA for the CDR3: TGTGCTAGTGGTGGGGACGGCGCTTGGAAGACCCAGTACTTC. Protein product: CASGGDGAWKTQYF.

The chain couples TRBV7-2 to TRBJ2-7; D is ambiguous. Germline V gene lookup returns CDR1 SGHTA and CDR2 FQGNSA. CDR3 length: 13 amino acids. The V and J ends lost 0 bases and 1 base respectively, with 4 bases between them. CDR3 sequence: CASSLARSYEQYF. As DNA, the CDR3 is TGTGCCAGCAGCTTAGCTCGGTCCTACGAGCAGTACTTC.

In this sample, this clonotype turned up a few times. The chain joins TRBV20-1 to TRBJ2-3; possibly TRBD2 for D (5 bases). The ends were cut back, 3 bases at V and 1 base at J, with 11 bases in the middle. CDR1 DFQATT and CDR2 SNEGSKA come from the germline V gene (reference sequence). The CDR3 is 14 amino acids. The CDR3 nucleotides read TGCAGTGCTAGTAGCGTACTACGCACAGATACGCAGTATTTT. As protein: CSASSVLRTDTQYF.

V and J are TRBV20-1 and TRBJ1-1, with D unresolved. Trimming took off 0 bases at V and 6 bases at J, with 11 bases between the two ends. The CDR3 covers 13 residues. Germline CDR1 is DFQATT and CDR2 is SNEGSKA (reference sequence). CDR3 nucleotides: TGCAGTGCTAGAGAGACACTTGGGGCTGAAGCTTTCTTT. This translates into CSARETLGAEAFF.

This clonotype was seen more than once but under ten times. This chain uses TRBV4-3 with TRBJ2-7, with D unresolved. This CDR3 is built from 13 residues. V was pared by 0 bases and J by 5 bases, with 8 bases between. CDR1 is LGHNA, CDR2 YSLEER, per germline. The CDR3 nucleotides read TGCGCCAGCAGCCAAGATACGCGCAACGAGCAGTACTTC. Translating it yields CASSQDTRNEQYF.

This clonotype has a handful of counts. The chain is built from TRBV19 and TRBJ1-4; 9 positions match TRBD1. In germline, CDR1 is LNHDA, CDR2 SQIVND (reference sequence). Trimming removed 6 bases from V and 7 bases from J; junction bases left unmatched: 3. The CDR3 totals 13 residues. This CDR3 is CASRGQGGEKLFF. CDR3 sequence (DNA): TGTGCCAGTAGGGGACAGGGAGGTGAAAAACTGTTTTTT.

This clonotype has just a few counts. The chain employs TRBV3-1 and TRBJ1-4, with D perhaps matching TRBD1 (5 bases). Germline V lookup: CDR1 LGHDT, CDR2 YNNKEL (reference sequence). V dropped 4 bases and J dropped 8 bases, with 11 bases sitting between them. CDR3 length: 13 amino acids. In DNA form, the CDR3 reads TGTGCCAGCAGCCGGGGCCGGTGGGAAAAACTGTTTTTT. Amino acid sequence: CASSRGRWEKLFF.

In this sample, this clonotype turned up a few times. This sequence joins TRBV7-9 and TRBJ2-7, with 13 bases fitting TRBD2. Germline V gene sequence: CDR1 SEHNR, CDR2 FQNEAQ (reference sequence). The CDR3 consists of 16 residues. Trimming at V came to 1 base and at J to 6 bases, leaving 6 bases not matched to a gene. CDR3 coding DNA: TGTGCCAGCAGCTTAGGAGGGACTAGCGGGAAATCCGAGCAGTACTTC. Translated, it gives CASSLGGTSGKSEQYF.

The gene calls are TRBV7-9 and TRBJ2-1; TRBD2 matches 8 bases. Trimming at V came to 0 bases and at J to 14 bases, leaving 15 bases not matched to a gene. CDR1 is SEHNR, CDR2 FQNEAQ, per germline (reference sequence). The CDR3 length is 16 residues. CDR3 coding DNA: TGTGCCAGCAGCTTAGCGCTCAAACCAGCGGGAGATACGGAGTTCTTC. As protein: CASSLALKPAGDTEFF.

This clonotype was detected only a few times. This chain links TRBV7-2 with TRBJ2-5; D might be TRBD2 (5 bases). The CDR3 is 15 amino acids. Deletions cut 0 bases from V and 0 bases from J, with 8 bases between. Germline lookup yields CDR1 SGHTA and CDR2 FQGNSA. CDR3 sequence (DNA): TGTGCCAGCAGCTTAGCGAGGGCAGACCAAGAGACCCAGTACTTC. Translating gives CASSLARADQETQYF.

J is TRBJ2-3 and V is TRBV6-5; 14 bases map to TRBD2. The V gene's germline CDR1 is MNHEY and CDR2 SVGAGI. Germline trimming cut 3 bases from V and 11 bases from J; bases unmatched to any gene: 10. This CDR3 comprises 16 residues. The CDR3 here is CASSYATSGGGAEQYF. CDR3 coding DNA: TGTGCCAGCAGTTATGCGACTAGCGGGGGGGGGGCTGAGCAGTATTTT.

This chain connects TRBV5-1 to TRBJ2-1; the D gene is possibly TRBD1 (5 bases). Between the trimmed V and J ends, which lost 4 bases and 5 bases, there was a span of 16 bases. The CDR3 has 15 amino acids. Germline V gives CDR1 SGHRS, CDR2 YFSETQ. The CDR3 DNA follows: TGCGCCAGCAGCGTGTGGTCAGGGCGAAACAATGAGCAGTTCTTC. Amino acids: CASSVWSGRNNEQFF.